A selection of T cell receptor beta chains follows, all from one sample in a study of blood T cell repertoires in COVID-19. TCRdb's table, derived via immunoSEQ multiplex PCR, lists solely in-frame clones and lacks some. The data contain around 250,000 clones, 80% to 85% of them seen just once; the ten biggest clones take up roughly 4.7%. Sequenced sample: PBMCs or T cells enriched from blood (not recorded which). The source is a man aged 35 to 55 who had been exposed to COVID-19. Both conserved end residues are part of each CDR3. The order of the fields is V gene, J gene, D gene, clone size, CDR3 DNA, CDR3 protein. D genes are given only for firm matches. Size tells how often a clone was seen (once, few, many) or the class of an expanded clone, and some rows leave it out.

TRBV30,TRBJ1-4,-,-,TGTGCCTGGAGTTGGAGGACCCGCGAAAAACTGTTTTTT,CAWSWRTREKLFF
TRBV10-1,TRBJ1-1,-,few,TGCGCCAGCAGTGCCGGGGAGGCGAACACTGAAGCTTTCTTT,CASSAGEANTEAFF
TRBV5-5,TRBJ2-1,-,-,TGTGCCAGCAGAACAGGACTGACCCTCCTGAAAGCGGGTATATACAATGAGCAGTTCTTC,CASRTGLTLLKAGIYNEQFF
TRBV6-5,TRBJ2-7,-,-,TGTGCCAGCGGGGACTTCGGGTACGAGCAGTACTTC,CASGDFGYEQYF
TRBV6-5,TRBJ2-2,-,-,TGTGCCAGCAGTCTCACCGGGATTAGGTCCGGGGAGCTGTTTTTT,CASSLTGIRSGELFF
TRBV7-9,TRBJ2-1,TRBD2,-,TGTGCCAGCAGCTCCTCGAGGGTGGGGACTAGGTACTACAATGAGCAGTTCTTC,CASSSSRVGTRYYNEQFF
TRBV7-2,TRBJ2-3,TRBD2,-,TGTGCCAGCAGTTATAGCGGGAAATTTGGGCAGTATTTT,CASSYSGKFGQYF
TRBV14,TRBJ1-1,TRBD1,-,TGTGCCAGCAGCCAAGGAACTGACAGGGGAGGCACTGAAGCTTTCTTT,CASSQGTDRGGTEAFF
TRBV10-2,TRBJ2-4,TRBD1,-,TGCGCCAGCAGGGGGACAGGGGGAGGAAACATTCAGTACTTC,CASRGTGGGNIQYF
TRBV7-8,TRBJ2-1,TRBD2,-,TGTGCCAGCAGCTTAGTCGGGGGAAGACTAGCGGGAGTAGATGAGCAGTTCTTC,CASSLVGGRLAGVDEQFF
TRBV3-1/TRBV3-2,TRBJ1-6,-,-,TGTGCCAGCAGCCAAGATGGCCAGGGCGGTTCACCCCTCCACTTT,CASSQDGQGGSPLHF
TRBV7-9,TRBJ2-7,TRBD1,-,TGTGCCAGCAGCTACAGAACAGGGGGCTTAGGTACTCACGAGCAGTACTTC,CASSYRTGGLGTHEQYF
TRBV7-2,TRBJ2-7,TRBD1,-,TGTGCCAGCAGCTTCGGGACAGAGAACTACGAGCAGTACTTC,CASSFGTENYEQYF
TRBV5-6,TRBJ2-6,-,-,TGTGCCAGCAGCCCTGGACAGACGGGGGCCAACGTCCTGACTTTC,CASSPGQTGANVLTF
TRBV6-5,TRBJ1-5,TRBD1,few,TGTGCCAGCTACCCCGGGACAGGGCCCCATCAGCCCCAGCATTTT,CASYPGTGPHQPQHF
TRBV10-3,TRBJ1-2,TRBD1,-,TGTGCCATCAGGGGACAGGGGGATCACTATGGCTACACCTTC,CAIRGQGDHYGYTF
TRBV5-6,TRBJ1-4,-,-,TGTGCCAGCAGCTTCTTCCGTCTAGCGGCCCATGAAAAACTGTTTTTT,CASSFFRLAAHEKLFF
TRBV19,TRBJ1-2,TRBD1,-,TGTGCCAGTAGTATACCCGGGGACAGTCGCTATGGCTACACCTTC,CASSIPGDSRYGYTF
TRBV1,TRBJ1-2,-,-,TGCACCAGCAGCCCGACCGACCTGGACAGGAGAAACTATGGCTACACCTTC,CTSSPTDLDRRNYGYTF
TRBV7-9,TRBJ1-5,TRBD1,-,TGTGCCAGCGGCAAAGACAGGGAAAATCAGCCCCAGCATTTT,CASGKDRENQPQHF
TRBV3-1/TRBV3-2,TRBJ2-2,-,few,TGTGCCAGCAGCCAAATACTAGACATGAACACCGGGGAGCTGTTTTTT,CASSQILDMNTGELFF
TRBV7-9,TRBJ2-2,-,few,TGTGCCAGCAGCTTATCACTCTTGGCCGGGGAGCTGTTTTTT,CASSLSLLAGELFF